These 28 T cell receptor beta chains were sequenced from one sample in a study of beta chain features in type 1 diabetes. Every bit of the isolated RNA underwent reverse transcription, so sequencing read expressed TCRB transcripts. Sequencing was performed with immunoSEQ multiplex PCR; in TCRdb, only in-frame clones are kept and a portion is missing. The sample comprises about 450,000 clones, roughly 11% of which are singletons, and roughly 0.046% rests with the top ten. Source material: naive CD4+ T cells from blood. These receptors came from a woman aged 18-29 years in good health.

This clone showed up just a few times. The chain joins TRBV9 to TRBJ2-5; 13 bases are shared with TRBD2. The germline gives CDR1 SGDLS, CDR2 YYNGEE. Germline trimming cut 3 bases from V and 7 bases from J; bases unmatched to any gene: 3. The CDR3 runs to 14 residues. CDR3 region: CASSAGLAGVTQYF. CDR3 nucleotide sequence: TGTGCCAGCAGCGCCGGACTAGCGGGAGTGACCCAGTACTTC. The whole variable domain, filled in from reference TRBV9 and TRBJ2-5, reads DSGVTQTPKHLITATGQRVTLRCSPRSGDLSVYWYQQSLDQGLQFLIQYYNGEERAKGNILERFSAQQFPDLHSELNLSSLELGDSALYFCASSAGLAGVTQYFGPGTRLLVL.

The chain is built from TRBV5-1 and TRBJ1-1; 10 nucleotides line up with TRBD1. CDR1 and CDR2 from the germline V gene are SGHRS and YFSETQ. The CDR3 sequence is 14 residues long. J gave up 10 bases and V 0 bases, and 6 bases lay outside the gene matches. The CDR3 loop reads CASSLAVTGGRAFF. The DNA of the CDR3 is TGCGCCAGCAGCTTGGCCGTGACAGGGGGCAGAGCTTTCTTT.

The V gene is TRBV7-9, the J gene TRBJ2-1, with TRBD1 identical over 10 bases. J gave up 5 bases and V 2 bases, and 3 bases lay outside the gene matches. CDR1 and CDR2 (germline): SEHNR, FQNEAQ (reference sequence). The CDR3 is 15 residues long. The CDR3 DNA sequence: TGTGCCAGCAGCTTACGGGACAGGGGAGACAATGAGCAGTTCTTC. Encoded protein: CASSLRDRGDNEQFF.

V usage is TRBV10-2 and J usage is TRBJ2-1; D gene unclear. CDR1 WSHSY and CDR2 SAAADI come from the germline V gene. Trimming stripped 0 bases from V and 2 bases from J, with 11 bases between. The CDR3 is 16 amino acids. CDR3 region: CASSESRPSPYNEQFF. CDR3 DNA sequence: TGCGCCAGCAGTGAGTCGAGACCCAGTCCCTACAATGAGCAGTTCTTC.

In this sample, this clone turned up a few times. The V call is TRBV2, the J call TRBJ1-2; weak D call: TRBD1 (6 bases). This CDR3 has 14 amino acids. Germline CDR1 is SNHLY and CDR2 is FYNNEI. V lost 6 bases to trimming and J lost 4 bases, with 15 bases between them. The CDR3 DNA reads TGTGCCAGCAGGGTGGACAGAATATTCTATGGCTACACCTTC. It is translated as CASRVDRIFYGYTF.

This clone was observed a handful of times. The chain combines TRBV13 with TRBJ2-5; no clear D gene. V was shortened by 6 bases and J by 2 bases, with 13 bases between the two germline ends. Germline V gene lookup returns CDR1 PRHDT and CDR2 FYEKMQ (reference sequence). The length of the CDR3 is 14 residues. The CDR3 region has the DNA TGTGCCAGCAGGGTAGCTCTCCAGCAAGAGACCCAGTACTTC. Its translation: CASRVALQQETQYF. The variable domain in full, completed from reference TRBV13 and TRBJ2-5, reads AAGVIQSPRHLIKEKRETATLKCYPIPRHDTVYWYQQGPGQDPQFLISFYEKMQSDKGSIPDRFSAQQFSDYHSELNMSSLELGDSALYFCASRVALQQETQYFGPGTRLLVL.

V usage is TRBV7-2 and J usage is TRBJ2-1, with D uncertain. V shed 1 base and J shed 4 bases, with 8 bases lying between them. CDR3 size: 14 residues. Per germline, CDR1 SGHTA and CDR2 FQGNSA. CDR3 nucleotides: TGTGCCAGCAGCTTAGAGGGCAGTTACAATGAGCAGTTCTTC. Protein: CASSLEGSYNEQFF. Based on the CDR3 plus reference TRBV7-2 and TRBJ2-1, the full variable domain is GAGVSQSPSNKVTEKGKDVELRCDPISGHTALYWYRQSLGQGLEFLIYFQGNSAPDKSGLPSDRFSAERTGGSVSTLTIQRTQQEDSAVYLCASSLEGSYNEQFFGPGTRLTVL.

This clone was picked up one time. J is TRBJ1-5 and V is TRBV2, with a tentative D call TRBD1 (5 bases). The length of the CDR3 is 12 residues. Germline lookup yields CDR1 SNHLY and CDR2 FYNNEI. V was cut by 7 bases and J by 16 bases, with 20 bases left in between. This chain's CDR3 is CASKAVGTDKHF. CDR3 bases: TGTGCCAGCAAAGCAGTAGGGACGGATAAACATTTT.

The V gene is TRBV7-2, the J gene TRBJ2-1; tentative D call: TRBD2 (6 bases). CDR3 length: 14 residues. CDR1 and CDR2 (germline): SGHTA, FQGNSA. The V gene lost 7 bases and the J gene lost 15 bases, with 25 bases spanning the gap. The CDR3 reads CASNNLERSKAGFF. CDR3 bases: TGTGCCAGCAACAATCTAGAGCGCTCAAAAGCGGGGTTCTTC.

The rearrangement uses TRBV19 and TRBJ2-1, with 12 bases aligning to TRBD2. The trim removed 7 bases at V and 4 bases at J, leaving 5 bases unmatched. CDR3 size: 15 residues. CDR1 is LNHDA, CDR2 SQIVND, per germline (reference sequence). The CDR3 loop is CASTLTSGRYNEQFF. In DNA, the CDR3 is TGTGCCAGTACCTTGACTAGCGGGAGATACAATGAGCAGTTCTTC. Based on the CDR3 plus reference TRBV19 and TRBJ2-1, the full variable domain is DGGITQSPKYLFRKEGQNVTLSCEQNLNHDAMYWYRQDPGQGLRLIYYSQIVNDFQKGDIAEGYSVSREKKESFPLTVTSAQKNPTAFYLCASTLTSGRYNEQFFGPGTRLTVL.

The chain joins TRBV9 to TRBJ2-2; 8 bases align to TRBD1. CDR3 length equals 16 residues. Germline V gene data show CDR1 as SGDLS and CDR2 as YYNGEE. Trimming removed 0 bases from V and 4 bases from J; junction bases left unmatched: 5. The CDR3 DNA is TGTGCCAGCAGCGTAGATTGGGACAGGACCACCGGGGAGCTGTTTTTT. Protein sequence: CASSVDWDRTTGELFF.

The chain links TRBV7-2 to TRBJ2-3; the D gene is possibly TRBD1 (6 bases). The CDR3 is made up of 14 amino acids. Germline CDR1 reads SGHTA; CDR2 reads FQGNSA. Trimming shortened V by 3 bases and J by 3 bases, and 10 bases separated the two germline ends. The chain's CDR3 is CASSFRGGTDTQYF. Written as DNA, the CDR3 is TGTGCCAGCAGCTTCCGAGGGGGAACAGATACGCAGTATTTT.

The genes are TRBV4-1 and TRBJ2-1; 7 bases are a match to TRBD2. Unmatched junction bases numbered 11, after V lost 5 bases and J lost 7 bases. The length of the CDR3 is 15 residues. Germline CDR1 MGHRA, CDR2 YSYEKL. DNA of the CDR3: TGCGCCAGCAGCTTTTTAGGACTAGGGAAAAATGAGCAGTTCTTC. It is translated as CASSFLGLGKNEQFF.

The V and J genes are TRBV4-2 and TRBJ2-3, with 12 bases matching TRBD1. Trimming cost V 3 bases and J 4 bases; bases outside gene matches: 5. Germline V CDR1 and CDR2: LGHNA, YNFKEQ. The length of the CDR3 is 16 residues. CDR3 in amino acids: CASSHGTGGAADTQYF. In DNA, the CDR3 is TGTGCCAGCAGCCACGGGACAGGGGGCGCGGCAGATACGCAGTATTTT.

This clone was detected only a few times. The rearrangement links TRBV6-5 to TRBJ2-7; 8 positions agree with TRBD1. This CDR3 contains 15 residues. J lost 4 bases, V lost 6 bases, and 11 bases had no gene match. The V gene's germline CDR1 is MNHEY and CDR2 SVGAGI. The CDR3 spells CASRDRQGTPYEQYV. CDR3 bases: TGTGCCAGCAGAGATCGACAGGGGACTCCTTACGAGCAGTACGTC.

The chain recombines TRBV10-3 with TRBJ2-3; no clear D gene. Germline V gene lookup returns CDR1 ENHRY and CDR2 SYGVKD. Trimming stripped 0 bases from V and 8 bases from J, with 15 bases between. The CDR3 loop spans 15 amino acids. Written as DNA, the CDR3 is TGTGCCATCAGTGAGTCGGATCCGTCGGAGCTTACGCAGTATTTT. Amino acid sequence: CAISESDPSELTQYF.

This clone was seen only a few times. This chain links TRBV7-2 with TRBJ1-6; no definite D call. Germline V gene sequence: CDR1 SGHTA, CDR2 FQGNSA. Trimming took off 1 base at V and 8 bases at J, with 12 bases between the two ends. CDR3 length: 15 residues. CDR3 bases: TGTGCCAGCAGCTTAGATTACCGGGGTTATTCACCCCTCCACTTT. The encoded protein is CASSLDYRGYSPLHF.

The table lists this clone with a few counts. The junction departs from the called germline gene at one end, perhaps through a read error. The chain joins TRBV7-7 to TRBJ2-5; the D is unclear. CDR1 is SSHAT and CDR2 is FNYEAQ in the germline V gene (reference sequence). CDR3 length: 13 residues. This CDR3 is CASSFTAAETQYF. DNA for the CDR3: TGTGCTAGCAGCTTCACAGCTGCGGAGACCCAGTACTTC.

This clone occurred many times. The V call is TRBV4-3, the J call TRBJ2-6, with a weak D call TRBD1 (5 bases). Germline V CDR1 and CDR2: LGHNA, YSLEER. Trimming took 2 bases from V and 0 from J, leaving 8 bases between them. CDR3 size: 16 residues. DNA for the CDR3: TGCGCCAGCAGCCAACAAGGGGACTCTGGGGCCAACGTCCTGACTTTC. It is translated as CASSQQGDSGANVLTF.

J is TRBJ1-6 and V is TRBV27; 7 nucleotides agree with TRBD1. This CDR3 is built from 16 residues. Germline CDR1 and CDR2: MNHEY and SMNVEV (reference sequence). V lost 5 bases to trimming and J lost 3 bases; unmatched junction nucleotides: 7. The DNA for the CDR3 is TGTGCCAGCAGTACGGGCAGGGGGTTCTATAATTCACCCCTCCACTTT. Encoded protein: CASSTGRGFYNSPLHF.

This rearrangement joins TRBV7-2 to TRBJ2-5; 10 nucleotides line up with TRBD1. The CDR3 runs to 15 residues. The germline gives CDR1 SGHTA, CDR2 FQGNSA. The V segment lost 1 base and the J segment 5 bases; nucleotides outside the gene matches: 4. The CDR3 sequence is CASSLGGTGAETQYF. CDR3 DNA: TGTGCCAGCAGCTTAGGAGGGACAGGGGCCGAGACCCAGTACTTC. Full variable domain (rest looked up from reference TRBV7-2 and TRBJ2-5): GAGVSQSPSNKVTEKGKDVELRCDPISGHTALYWYRQSLGQGLEFLIYFQGNSAPDKSGLPSDRFSAERTGGSVSTLTIQRTQQEDSAVYLCASSLGGTGAETQYFGPGTRLLVL.

The CDR3 DNA reads TGCGCCAGCAGCCAGGGCCTCATGGATCGCTACACCTTC. Translation: CASSQGLMDRYTF. The chain links TRBV4-3 to TRBJ1-2; D call uncertain. The germline V gene has CDR1 LGHNA and CDR2 YSLEER. V was cut by 3 bases and J by 9 bases, with 14 bases left in between. This CDR3 has 13 residues.

This clone was found a few times. The chain has TRBV7-9 and TRBJ1-2; tentatively, D is TRBD1 (6 bases). V was pared by 8 bases and J by 8 bases, with 18 bases between. Germline-derived CDR1 and CDR2 are SEHNR and FQNEAQ (reference sequence). The CDR3 is 13 residues long. The CDR3 here is CASHTVYRDGYTF. DNA of the CDR3: TGTGCCAGCCATACAGTCTACAGGGACGGCTACACCTTC.

V usage is TRBV7-2 and J usage is TRBJ1-5; 11 bases are a match to TRBD1. The V and J ends lost 4 bases and 6 bases, in that order; junction bases with no gene match: 2. This CDR3 is built from 14 residues. Germline V lookup: CDR1 SGHTA, CDR2 FQGNSA. The CDR3 is CASSSGQGGQPQHF. Here the CDR3 DNA reads TGTGCCAGCAGCTCGGGACAGGGGGGTCAGCCCCAGCATTTT.

This chain joins TRBV29-1 and TRBJ2-7; D not certain. The V end was cut by 4 bases, the J end by 3 bases, with 10 bases between. CDR3 size: 12 residues. Germline V lookup: CDR1 SQVTM, CDR2 ANQGSEA. CDR3 DNA: TGCAGCGTTGTTCAGGATTACTACGAGCAGTACTTC. This codes for CSVVQDYYEQYF.

This clone was detected only a few times. The gene calls are TRBV30 and TRBJ1-4; D not certain. The CDR3 has 14 residues. The V end was cut by 2 bases, the J end by 0 bases, with 7 bases between. Per germline, CDR1 GTSNPN and CDR2 SVGIG (reference sequence). CDR3 nucleotides: TGTGCCTGGAGTAACGGCGCAACTAATGAAAAACTGTTTTTT. Encoded protein: CAWSNGATNEKLFF.

This clone was recorded a few times. This CDR3 reads CASSRLAEQYNEQFF. In nucleotides, the CDR3 is TGCGCCAGCAGTCGGCTAGCGGAGCAGTACAATGAGCAGTTCTTC. The V call is TRBV5-1, the J call TRBJ2-1; 7 bases line up with TRBD2. The CDR3 sequence is 15 residues long. Per the germline V gene, CDR1 is SGHRS and CDR2 is YFSETQ. V shed 5 bases, J shed 4 bases, and the junction held 9 bases outside the gene matches.

This clone has more than one count but fewer than ten. The chain is built from TRBV4-3 and TRBJ2-7; D is undetermined. CDR1 LGHNA and CDR2 YSLEER come from the germline V gene. This CDR3 is 15 amino acids long. V lost 0 bases to trimming and J lost 0 bases, with 9 bases between them. CDR3 in amino acids: CASSQDVGSSYEQYF. In DNA, the CDR3 is TGCGCCAGCAGCCAAGATGTCGGCAGCTCCTACGAGCAGTACTTC.